This T cell receptor beta chain was documented in a study of T-cell reconstitution after alpha-beta-depleted transplantation in children. Unique molecular identifiers were incorporated into the prepared TCRbeta library. TCRdb redid the calling of the PCR reads with MiXCR, one entry per CDR3 protein. The table has more than 200,000 distinct CDR3 sequences, under 20% seen once. The CDR3 runs 18 residues. Germline assignment: CDR1 MNHNS and CDR2 SASEGT. The J segment lost 0 bases and the V segment lost 6 bases, leaving 10 bases of the junction unmatched. This chain links TRBV6-1 with TRBJ2-6; TRBD1 agrees at 8 bases. The sequenced sample was PBMCs, mostly from graft donor cells, obtained 360 days after TCRalphabeta/CD19-depleted stem cell transplant. The receptor comes from a male patient between 2 and 15 years old who had a stem cell transplant for acute lymphoblastic leukemia, so the T cells may come from the graft donor. CDR3 coding DNA: TGTGCCAGCAGCCGACAGGGGCTACTATCCTCTGGGGCCAACGTCCTGACTTTC. Protein sequence: CASSRQGLLSSGANVLTF.